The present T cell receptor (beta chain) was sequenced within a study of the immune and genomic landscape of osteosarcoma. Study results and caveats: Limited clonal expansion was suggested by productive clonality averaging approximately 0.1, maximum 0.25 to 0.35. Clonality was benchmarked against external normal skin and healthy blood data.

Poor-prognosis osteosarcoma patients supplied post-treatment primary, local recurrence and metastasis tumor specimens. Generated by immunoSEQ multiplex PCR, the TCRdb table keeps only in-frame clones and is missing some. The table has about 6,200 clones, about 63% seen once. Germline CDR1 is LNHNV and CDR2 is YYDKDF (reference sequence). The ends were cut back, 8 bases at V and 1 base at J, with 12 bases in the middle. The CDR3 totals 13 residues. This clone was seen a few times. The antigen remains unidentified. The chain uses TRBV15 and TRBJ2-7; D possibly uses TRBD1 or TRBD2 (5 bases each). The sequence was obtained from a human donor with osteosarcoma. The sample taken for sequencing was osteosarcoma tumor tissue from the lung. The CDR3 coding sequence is TGTGCCACCGGGGACGGGGATTCCTACGAGCAGTACTTC. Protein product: CATGDGDSYEQYF.